This TCR beta chain was sequenced in a study of T cell responses to AZD1222 COVID-19 vaccine (dated by TCRdb to the early 2020s). In the study overall: AZD1222 recipients with second doses at about 4 weeks or about 12 weeks were pooled, because spike-specific TCR depth and breadth did not differ between schedules. A total of over 230 trial participants underwent TCR sequencing, of whom around 200 received two doses of AZD1222 and about 25 received two doses of the MenACWY control vaccine. Trial participants were enrolled by age into subgroups of 18-55, 56-69 and 70-plus years, and around 150, 29 and 61 TCR-sequenced participants, respectively, were included in these subgroups. What the work shows at the level of the full study, not this receptor alone: Vaccine-associated CD4 TCRs spanned the whole spike protein, with dominant responses in regions 160-218 and 743-854. Conclusions about previously exposed vaccinees were limited because only six or seven AZD1222 recipients were SARS-CoV-2 seropositive at baseline. No day 14 peak-response samples were available, so repertoires were characterized only after the peak T cell response. Epitopes outside the regions mutated in the B.1.351 and B.1.1.7 variants were reportedly recognized by nearly half of the unique spike-specific TCRs. Most participants were white British and females outnumbered males, and the authors suggested that clonal diversity may have been underestimated. Spike-specific TCR breadth and depth rose significantly after two AZD1222 doses compared with day 0 and with MenACWY recipients. The 56-69-year group was small, and its depth increase did not reach significance, likely because of low power.

Taken with the paper, the label for time point translates to: baseline before first vaccination. Vaccinee samples came from UK trials COV001 and COV002, including a single-blind randomized controlled phase 2/3 trial of AZD1222 (ChAdOx1 nCoV-19) in healthy adults. For TCRbeta chain sequencing, PBMC samples were collected from trial participants at day 0 and at day 28 after the second dose. The CDR1 and CDR2 encoded by the germline V gene are SGDLS and YYNGEE. The CDR3 runs 14 residues from the cysteine to the phenylalanine. Only CDR3 DNA remains: 42 bases, in frame from the first base. The junction carries 13 bases between V and J, which are trimmed by 0 bases and 7 bases respectively. Concerning this clone itself: The antigen this receptor binds is unknown. No base-level quality is on record; no much larger clone is a single base apart.

The CDR3 regions of human TCRbeta chains were analyzed by immunosequencing. As for the authors' bioinformatics: TCRs in the repertoires were matched against a reference library of SARS-CoV-2-specific TCRs that had been generated with the MIRA antigen-specificity platform. Breadth was defined as the fraction of unique TCRs that were SARS-CoV-2-associated, and depth was defined as the fraction of total T cells that were SARS-CoV-2-associated. Using the MIRA data, each spike-specific TCR was assigned both to the spike region to which the TCR was reactive and to a CD4 or CD8 class. Log10-transformed breadth and depth values were compared by one-way ANOVA with Sidak's multiple comparisons tests. TCRdb took over this immuneACCESS table, retaining in-frame rearrangements with V and J assigned. Such tables are incomplete; in checked studies, under half of the missing clones stem from an unresolved V gene, and the remainder is unexplained. That table supplies the V and J calls and clone size; D and trimming were determined from the DNA. Recorded for this sample are tens of thousands of clones; roughly nine tenths of them occurred a single time. 3.5% to 5% of the sample comes from the top ten.

The V and J segments used are TRBV9 and TRBJ1-1; the D gene is perhaps TRBD1, on 5 matching bases. This receptor was identified in an adult in good health. The sequences come from peripheral blood, collected on day 0 of AZD1222 vaccination. DNA sequence: TGTGCCAGCAGCGTAGCCGTCGACAGCGTTGAAGCTTTCTTT. This is translated as CASSVAVDSVEAFF.